Detailed here is one TCR beta chain. In the original workflow: Estimated nucleated cell counts came from reference gene primer amplification. The repertoire was sequenced with immunoSEQ multiplex PCR; TCRdb's copy has only in-frame clones and lacks some. V and J calls plus clone size are reproduced from that table; the DNA served to infer D and trimming. The table records fewer than 120,000 clones, 60% to 80% of them present only once. These data are taken from a study of blood T cell repertoires in COVID-19. This CDR3 is built from 14 residues. Trimming stripped 6 bases from V and 4 bases from J, with 14 bases between. CDR1 and CDR2 from the germline V gene are SGHTA and FQGTGA.

The chain combines TRBV7-3 with TRBJ2-3; the D is unclear. The sequence was collected from a woman older than 75 with active or convalescent COVID-19. Material: peripheral blood. The chain's CDR3 is CASSLAGFPDTQYF. In DNA form, the CDR3 reads TGTGCCAGCAGTCTTGCCGGGTTTCCAGATACGCAGTATTTT.